This T cell receptor (beta chain) emerged from a study of early T cells in non-severe SARS-CoV-2 infection. Turning to the study itself: The sequenced material was bulk RNA from unsorted whole blood, and its chains were unpaired.

Germline lookup yields CDR1 PRHDT and CDR2 FYEKMQ (reference sequence). The CDR3 length is 17 residues. After removal of 5 bases from V and 6 bases from J, the junction contained 17 bases not matched to a gene. Study findings and constraints: Clonotype matching in VDJdb favored anti-spike CD8 responses and did not capture private and CD4 specificities.

With respect to this clonotype: As yet, its antigen is unknown.

Unique molecular identifiers were added to individual cDNA molecules. A single record per CDR3 protein comes from TCRdb applying MiXCR to the 5' RACE reads. This sample has about 66,000 distinct CDR3 sequences, with about 12% found just once. The TCR sequence derives from an adult who was a healthcare worker with PCR-confirmed SARS-CoV-2 infection or an uninfected control (not recorded which). This chain joins TRBV13 and TRBJ2-3; 7 nucleotides line up with TRBD2. Input material: whole blood. The CDR3 nucleotides are TGTGCCAGCAGCCAAAGGAGGGAGGGCCAGTGGTTCGATACGCAGTATTTT. Amino acid sequence: CASSQRREGQWFDTQYF.